This TCR beta chain was identified in a study of HIV-infected patients and healthy controls. General observations from the study: HIV+ repertoires were severely depleted of MAIT alpha-chain CDR3s, unlike healthy controls. The authors saw processing only sixteen HIV-infected individuals as a major limitation on generality. No HLA typing of donors was done in this study.

No cell fractionation was done, so the repertoire covers all unsorted peripheral blood T cells. Reverse transcription used around 540 ng RNA and constant-region primers for alpha and beta. Each of the alpha and beta chains got its own library through chain-specific third strand synthesis with indices. TCRdb called the 5' RACE reads again in MiXCR, with one record for every CDR3 protein. Of some 13,000 distinct CDR3 sequences in the sample, about 10% are singletons; the top ten hold 6.5% to 7.5%. The CDR3 consists of 14 residues. Per germline, CDR1 SNHLY and CDR2 FYNNEI. V gave up 7 bases and J gave up 1 base, with 11 bases separating them. This clonotype occurred many times. The target antigen is unknown.

V gene TRBV2 combines with J gene TRBJ2-1; D may correspond to TRBD1 or TRBD2 (5 bases each). The source of this sequence is an adult in good health. The sequencing sample was made of blood. The CDR3 sequence: CASNSGRSYNEQFF. As DNA, the CDR3 is TGTGCCAGCAACTCGGGGCGATCCTACAATGAGCAGTTCTTC. Drawing the rest from reference TRBV2 and TRBJ2-1, the complete variable domain is EPEVTQTPSHQVTQMGQEVILRCVPISNHLYFYWYRQILGQKVEFLVSFYNNEISEKSEIFDDQFSVERPDGSNFTLKIRSTKLEDSAMYFCASNSGRSYNEQFFGPGTRLTVL.